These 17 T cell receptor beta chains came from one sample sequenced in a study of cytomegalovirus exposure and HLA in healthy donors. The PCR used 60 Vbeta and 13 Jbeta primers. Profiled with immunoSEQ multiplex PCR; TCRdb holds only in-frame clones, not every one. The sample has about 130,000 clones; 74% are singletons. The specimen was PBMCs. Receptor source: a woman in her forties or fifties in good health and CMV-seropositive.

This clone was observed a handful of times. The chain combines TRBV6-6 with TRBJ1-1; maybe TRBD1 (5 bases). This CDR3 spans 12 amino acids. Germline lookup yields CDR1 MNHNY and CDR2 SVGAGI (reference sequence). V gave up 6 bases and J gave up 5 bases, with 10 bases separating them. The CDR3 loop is CASSHGGTEAFF. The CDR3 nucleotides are TGTGCCAGCAGCCATGGGGGGACTGAAGCTTTCTTT.

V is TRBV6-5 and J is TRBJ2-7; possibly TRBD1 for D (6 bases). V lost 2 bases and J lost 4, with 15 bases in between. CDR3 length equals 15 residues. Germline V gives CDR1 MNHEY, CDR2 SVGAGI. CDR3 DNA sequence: TGTGCCAGCAGTTACGGCGCAGGGGACGAATACGAGCAGTACTTC. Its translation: CASSYGAGDEYEQYF.

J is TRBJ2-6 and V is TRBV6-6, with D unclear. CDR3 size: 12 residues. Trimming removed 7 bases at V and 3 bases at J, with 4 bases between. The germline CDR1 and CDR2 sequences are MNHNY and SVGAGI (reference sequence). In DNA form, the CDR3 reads TGTGCCAGCACTATTGGGGCCAACGTCCTGACTTTC. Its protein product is CASTIGANVLTF.

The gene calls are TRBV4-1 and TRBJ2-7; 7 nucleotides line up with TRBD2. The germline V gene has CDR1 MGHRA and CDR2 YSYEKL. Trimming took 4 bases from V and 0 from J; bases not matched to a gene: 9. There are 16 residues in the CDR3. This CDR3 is CASSLPRGGASYEQYF. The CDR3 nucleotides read TGCGCCAGCAGCCTCCCGAGGGGAGGGGCCTCCTACGAGCAGTACTTC.

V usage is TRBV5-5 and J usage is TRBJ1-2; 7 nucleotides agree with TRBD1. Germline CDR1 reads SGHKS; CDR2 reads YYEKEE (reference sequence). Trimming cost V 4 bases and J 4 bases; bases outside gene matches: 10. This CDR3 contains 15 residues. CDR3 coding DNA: TGTGCCAGCAGCACCCAGGACAGGTCTGCCTATGGCTACACCTTC. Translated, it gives CASSTQDRSAYGYTF.

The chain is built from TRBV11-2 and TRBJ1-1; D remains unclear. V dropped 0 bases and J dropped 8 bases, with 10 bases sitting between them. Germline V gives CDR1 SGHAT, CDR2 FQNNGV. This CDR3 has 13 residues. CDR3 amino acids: CASSLDWSGEAFF. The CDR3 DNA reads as TGTGCCAGCAGCTTAGATTGGTCAGGCGAAGCTTTCTTT. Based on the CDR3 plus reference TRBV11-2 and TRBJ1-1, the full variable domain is EAGVAQSPRYKIIEKRQSVAFWCNPISGHATLYWYQQILGQGPKLLIQFQNNGVVDDSQLPKDRFSAERLKGVDSTLKIQPAKLEDSAVYLCASSLDWSGEAFFGQGTRLTVV.

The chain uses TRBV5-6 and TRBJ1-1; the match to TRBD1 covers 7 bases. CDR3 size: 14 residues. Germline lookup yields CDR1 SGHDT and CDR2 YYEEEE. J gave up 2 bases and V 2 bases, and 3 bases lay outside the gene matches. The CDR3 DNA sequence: TGTGCCAGCAGCTTCAGGGGGAGAAACACTGAAGCTTTCTTT. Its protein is CASSFRGRNTEAFF.

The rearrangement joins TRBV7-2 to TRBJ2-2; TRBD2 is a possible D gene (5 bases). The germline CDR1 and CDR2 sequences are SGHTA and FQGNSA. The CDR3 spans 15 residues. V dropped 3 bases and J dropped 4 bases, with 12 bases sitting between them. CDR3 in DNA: TGTGCCAGCAGCTTGCGGGCCCTATCCACCGGGGAGCTGTTTTTT. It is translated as CASSLRALSTGELFF.

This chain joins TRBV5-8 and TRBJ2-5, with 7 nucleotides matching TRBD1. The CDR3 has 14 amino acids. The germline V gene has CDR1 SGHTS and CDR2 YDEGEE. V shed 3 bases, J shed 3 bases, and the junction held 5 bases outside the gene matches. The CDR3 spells CASSSGTAKETQYF. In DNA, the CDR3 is TGTGCCAGCAGCTCGGGGACAGCTAAAGAGACCCAGTACTTC.

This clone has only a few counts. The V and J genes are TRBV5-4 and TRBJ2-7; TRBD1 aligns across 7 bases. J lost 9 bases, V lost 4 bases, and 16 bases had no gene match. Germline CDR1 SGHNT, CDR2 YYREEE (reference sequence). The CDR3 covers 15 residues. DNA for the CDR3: TGTGCCAGCAGCCTGAAATGGACAGGAACGTCCGGGCAGTACTTC. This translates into CASSLKWTGTSGQYF. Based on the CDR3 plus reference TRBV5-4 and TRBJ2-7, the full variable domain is ETGVTQSPTHLIKTRGQQVTLRCSSQSGHNTVSWYQQALGQGPQFIFQYYREEENGRGNFPPRFSGLQFPNYSSELNVNALELDDSALYLCASSLKWTGTSGQYFGPGTRLTVT.

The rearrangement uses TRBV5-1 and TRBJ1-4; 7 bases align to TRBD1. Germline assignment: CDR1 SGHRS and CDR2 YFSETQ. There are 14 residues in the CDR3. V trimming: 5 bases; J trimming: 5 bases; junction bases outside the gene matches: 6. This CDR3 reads CASSYDRENEKLFF. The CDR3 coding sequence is TGCGCCAGCAGTTACGACAGGGAGAATGAAAAACTGTTTTTT. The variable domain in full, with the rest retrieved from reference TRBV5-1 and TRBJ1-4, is KAGVTQTPRYLIKTRGQQVTLSCSPISGHRSVSWYQQTPGQGLQFLFEYFSETQRNKGNFPGRFSGRQFSNSRSEMNVSTLELGDSALYLCASSYDRENEKLFFGSGTQLSVL.

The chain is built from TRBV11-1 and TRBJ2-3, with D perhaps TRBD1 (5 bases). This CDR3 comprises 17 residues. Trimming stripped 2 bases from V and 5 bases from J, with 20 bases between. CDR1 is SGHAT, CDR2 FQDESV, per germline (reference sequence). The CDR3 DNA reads TGTGCCAGCAGCTTATGGTCCGGCAGGGCCAGGAGAGATACGCAGTATTTT. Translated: CASSLWSGRARRDTQYF.

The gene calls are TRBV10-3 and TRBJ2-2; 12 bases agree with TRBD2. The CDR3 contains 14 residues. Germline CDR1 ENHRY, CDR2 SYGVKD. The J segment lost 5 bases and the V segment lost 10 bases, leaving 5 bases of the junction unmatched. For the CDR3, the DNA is TGTGCCAGCCAGCTAGCGGGGGGGACCGGGGAGCTGTTTTTT. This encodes CASQLAGGTGELFF.

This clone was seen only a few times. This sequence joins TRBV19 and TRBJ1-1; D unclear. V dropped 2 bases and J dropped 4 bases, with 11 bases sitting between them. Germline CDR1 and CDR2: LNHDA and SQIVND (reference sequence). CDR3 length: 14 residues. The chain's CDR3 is CASSIPSRGTEAFF. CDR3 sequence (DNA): TGTGCCAGTAGTATACCCAGCCGGGGCACTGAAGCTTTCTTT.

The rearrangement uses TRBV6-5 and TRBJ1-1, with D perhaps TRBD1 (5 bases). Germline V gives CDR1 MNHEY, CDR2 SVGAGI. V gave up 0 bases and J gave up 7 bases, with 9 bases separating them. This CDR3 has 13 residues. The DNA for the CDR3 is TGTGCCAGCAGTTACTCGAAGGGGCTTGAAGCTTTCTTT. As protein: CASSYSKGLEAFF.

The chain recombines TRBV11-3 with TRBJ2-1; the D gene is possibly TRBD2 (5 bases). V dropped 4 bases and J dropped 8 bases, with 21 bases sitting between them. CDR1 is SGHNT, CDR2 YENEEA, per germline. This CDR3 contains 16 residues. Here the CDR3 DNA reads TGTGCCAGCAGCTACCGGCGGTCCGGGGATGGGGATGAGCAGTTCTTC. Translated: CASSYRRSGDGDEQFF. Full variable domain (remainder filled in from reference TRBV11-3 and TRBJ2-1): EAGVVQSPRYKIIEKKQPVAFWCNPISGHNTLYWYLQNLGQGPELLIRYENEEAVDDSQLPKDRFSAERLKGVDSTLKIQPAELGDSAVYLCASSYRRSGDGDEQFFGPGTRLTVL.

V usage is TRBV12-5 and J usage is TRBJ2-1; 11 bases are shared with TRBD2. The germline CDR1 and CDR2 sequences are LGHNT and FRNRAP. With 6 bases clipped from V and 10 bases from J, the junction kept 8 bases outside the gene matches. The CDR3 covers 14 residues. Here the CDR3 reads CASGHSGGAREQFF. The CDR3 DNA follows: TGTGCTAGTGGCCATAGCGGGGGGGCAAGGGAGCAGTTCTTC.